The 3 T cell receptor beta chains in this list originate from one sample, sequenced in a study of blood T cell repertoires in COVID-19 (TCRdb year 2020). Library generation was performed with the immunoSEQ multiplex PCR assay. In its TCRdb copy, this immuneACCESS table keeps in-frame sequences only and misses some clones. Where compared with another copy, unresolved V genes explain less than half of these, and the others have no known cause. The table for this sample lists some 180,000 clones; about 85% of them were counted only once. Of the sample, roughly 8.2% falls within the top ten clones. Sequences were obtained from peripheral blood. Receptors were obtained from a woman in her sixties or seventies with acute or convalescent COVID-19.

This rearrangement joins TRBV4-1 to TRBJ2-3; 7 bases agree with TRBD2. The V gene's germline CDR1 is MGHRA and CDR2 YSYEKL. With V trimmed by 5 bases and J by 3 bases, 14 bases remained unmatched. The CDR3 covers 17 residues. Here the CDR3 reads CASSFQPTSSLTDTQYF. The CDR3 nucleotides are TGCGCCAGCAGCTTCCAACCGACTAGCTCTTTAACAGATACGCAGTATTTT.

This chain connects TRBV24-1 to TRBJ1-1, with a weak D call TRBD1 (6 bases). The CDR3 totals 15 residues. Per germline, CDR1 KGHDR and CDR2 SFDVKD. V lost 7 bases to trimming and J lost 0 bases, with 14 bases between them. The CDR3 DNA is TGTGCCACCAGCGCAGGGGCCCTTCTGAACACTGAAGCTTTCTTT. Translating gives CATSAGALLNTEAFF.

The chain employs TRBV7-6 and TRBJ2-3; tentative D call: TRBD2 (6 bases). V was shortened by 1 base and J by 0 bases, with 8 bases between the two germline ends. Germline V CDR1 and CDR2: SGHVS, FNYEAQ. The CDR3 length is 15 residues. Written as DNA, the CDR3 is TGTGCCAGCAGCTTAGGCAGCGGGAGCACAGATACGCAGTATTTT. It translates to CASSLGSGSTDTQYF.